This T cell receptor beta chain stems from a study of cytomegalovirus exposure and HLA in healthy donors. Germline loops: CDR1 MDHEN, CDR2 SYDVKM. After removal of 5 bases from V and 1 base from J, the junction contained 7 bases not matched to a gene. This CDR3 is 16 amino acids long. This clone has just a few counts. The PCR employed 60 Vbeta primers together with 13 Jbeta primers. Some clones are missing from TCRdb's copy, which holds only in-frame ones; the method was immunoSEQ multiplex PCR. The sample includes roughly 120,000 clones, roughly 82% of them seen just once. The sequencing input was PBMCs. This TCR was recovered from a human donor in good health. V gene TRBV28 combines with J gene TRBJ2-7, with TRBD2 matching 11 bases. CDR3 sequence reads: CASSPLAGGRSYEQYF. CDR3 DNA sequence: TGTGCCAGCAGTCCCCTAGCGGGAGGAAGATCCTACGAGCAGTACTTC.